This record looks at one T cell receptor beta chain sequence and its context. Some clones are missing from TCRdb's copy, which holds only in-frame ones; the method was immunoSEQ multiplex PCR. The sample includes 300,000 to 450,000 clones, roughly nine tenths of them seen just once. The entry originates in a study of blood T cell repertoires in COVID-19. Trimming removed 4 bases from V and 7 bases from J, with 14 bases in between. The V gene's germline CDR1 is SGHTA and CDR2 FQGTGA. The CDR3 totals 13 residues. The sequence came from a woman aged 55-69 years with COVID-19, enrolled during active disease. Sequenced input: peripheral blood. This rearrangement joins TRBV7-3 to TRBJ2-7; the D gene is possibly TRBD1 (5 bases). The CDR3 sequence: CASSSTVPGEQYF. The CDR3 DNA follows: TGTGCCAGCAGCTCGACAGTACCCGGTGAGCAGTACTTC.